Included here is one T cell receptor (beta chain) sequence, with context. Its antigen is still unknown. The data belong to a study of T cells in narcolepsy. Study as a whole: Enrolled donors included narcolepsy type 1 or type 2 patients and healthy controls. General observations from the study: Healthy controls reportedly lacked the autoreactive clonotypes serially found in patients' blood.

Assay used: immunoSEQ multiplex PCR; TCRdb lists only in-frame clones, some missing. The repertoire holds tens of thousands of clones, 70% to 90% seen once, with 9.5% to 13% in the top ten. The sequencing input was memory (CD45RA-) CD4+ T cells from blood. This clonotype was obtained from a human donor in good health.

CDR3 loop: CASRSGLAGASYEQYF. The DNA of the CDR3 is TGTGCCAGCAGATCGGGACTAGCGGGAGCCTCCTACGAGCAGTACTTC. The chain couples TRBV27 to TRBJ2-7, with TRBD2 matching 14 bases. The CDR3 runs 16 residues. CDR1 MNHEY and CDR2 SMNVEV come from the germline V gene (reference sequence). Trimming at V came to 6 bases and at J to 0 bases, leaving 4 bases not matched to a gene.